What follows are 14 T cell receptor beta chains derived from one specimen sequenced in a study of cytomegalovirus exposure and HLA in healthy donors. PCR used 60 Vbeta primers and 13 Jbeta primers. Here immunoSEQ multiplex PCR was the method, and the copy in TCRdb shows in-frame clones only, minus some. The repertoire includes approximately 180,000 clones, approximately 80% of them detected once, and more than 4% sits in the top ten. Sequenced: PBMCs. Every receptor here comes from a man aged 18 to 30 in good health and CMV-seronegative.

The rearrangement uses TRBV9 and TRBJ1-2; the D is unclear. The germline gives CDR1 SGDLS, CDR2 YYNGEE. The CDR3 has 13 amino acids. Trimming left V 0 bases short and J 5 bases short, with 8 bases between. DNA of the CDR3: TGTGCCAGCAGCGTAGGGGCGGGGTATGGCTACACCTTC. The encoded protein is CASSVGAGYGYTF.

The V and J genes are TRBV28 and TRBJ2-7, with TRBD1 matching over 10 bases. The trim removed 8 bases at V and 6 bases at J, leaving 4 bases unmatched. The CDR3 consists of 12 residues. Germline V gene sequence: CDR1 MDHEN, CDR2 SYDVKM. The DNA for the CDR3 is TGTGCCAGCGGGACAGGGGTCGCCGAGCAGTACTTC. It is translated as CASGTGVAEQYF. Looking up the rest from reference TRBV28 and TRBJ2-7 gives the full variable domain: DVKVTQSSRYLVKRTGEKVFLECVQDMDHENMFWYRQDPGLGLRLIYFSYDVKMKEKGDIPEGYSVSREKKERFSLILESASTNQTSMYLCASGTGVAEQYFGPGTRLTVT.

This clone was counted once. The genes are TRBV28 and TRBJ1-6; D is unclear. With 2 bases removed from V and 0 bases from J, the gap between germline ends came to 8 bases. The germline CDR1 and CDR2 sequences are MDHEN and SYDVKM. The CDR3 is made up of 16 amino acids. As DNA, the CDR3 is TGTGCCAGCAGTTTAATGGGGAGCTCCTATAATTCACCCCTCCACTTT. Translation gives CASSLMGSSYNSPLHF.

The rearrangement uses TRBV10-3 and TRBJ1-5; D is undetermined. The CDR3 runs 14 residues. Trimming cost V 3 bases and J 1 base, with 7 bases left between them. The germline gives CDR1 ENHRY, CDR2 SYGVKD. The CDR3 DNA reads as TGTGCCATCAGTGAATGGGAGAGCAATCAGCCCCAGCATTTT. Amino acids: CAISEWESNQPQHF.

The rearrangement joins TRBV6-5 to TRBJ1-2, with TRBD1 identical over 7 bases. This CDR3 spans 14 amino acids. Germline V gene sequence: CDR1 MNHEY, CDR2 SVGAGI. Germline trimming cut 2 bases from V and 7 bases from J; bases unmatched to any gene: 7. The chain's CDR3 is CASSYKLGGVGYTF. CDR3 coding DNA: TGTGCCAGCAGTTACAAGTTAGGGGGCGTTGGCTACACCTTC.

This sequence joins TRBV5-4 and TRBJ2-5; 10 positions match TRBD2. J lost 4 bases, V lost 0 bases, and 9 bases had no gene match. Germline V CDR1 and CDR2: SGHNT, YYREEE (reference sequence). The CDR3 has 17 residues. The CDR3 sequence is CASSLDPTSGYRETQYF. The CDR3 bases are TGTGCCAGCAGCTTGGACCCGACTAGCGGGTATAGAGAGACCCAGTACTTC.

V usage is TRBV7-9 and J usage is TRBJ1-1; perhaps TRBD1 as D (6 bases). Germline CDR1 and CDR2: SEHNR and FQNEAQ (reference sequence). The CDR3 has 13 residues. Trimming pared 3 bases from V and 7 bases from J, leaving 12 bases between. The CDR3 DNA follows: TGTGCCAGCAGCTTTGGGACACCCGGTGAAGCTTTCTTT. Translated, it gives CASSFGTPGEAFF.

A remark on this clone: This specimen includes other DNA sequences encoding the same CDR3. This chain connects TRBV5-1 to TRBJ2-7; no firm D call. Trimming removed 0 bases at V and 0 bases at J, with 7 bases between. This CDR3 spans 14 amino acids. In germline, CDR1 is SGHRS, CDR2 YFSETQ. The CDR3 region is CASSLDPSSYEQYF. The DNA of the CDR3 is TGCGCCAGCAGCTTGGATCCCTCCTCCTACGAGCAGTACTTC.

The chain combines TRBV6-1 with TRBJ1-2; 7 bases align to TRBD1. CDR3 size: 13 residues. The V gene end was trimmed by 7 bases and the J gene end by 5 bases; junction bases not matched to a gene: 7. Germline CDR1 is MNHNS and CDR2 is SASEGT. CDR3 bases: TGTGCCAGCACCGACGGGACAGCGTATGGCTACACCTTC. This gives the protein CASTDGTAYGYTF.

This sequence joins TRBV5-4 and TRBJ2-5; weak D call: TRBD1 (6 bases). The CDR3 runs 15 residues. The germline V and J ends were trimmed by 1 base and 2 bases, with 12 bases remaining between them. Per germline, CDR1 SGHNT and CDR2 YYREEE (reference sequence). For the CDR3, the DNA is TGTGCCAGCAGCTTGAGGCAGGGGTCGCAAGAGACCCAGTACTTC. As protein: CASSLRQGSQETQYF.

In its sample, this clone was seen once. The chain employs TRBV27 and TRBJ2-5; D may be TRBD1 (7 bases). The CDR3 contains 15 residues. Trimming left V 5 bases short and J 2 bases short, with 15 bases between. Germline V gene lookup returns CDR1 MNHEY and CDR2 SMNVEV (reference sequence). CDR3 nucleotide sequence: TGTGCCAGCAGTCGCGGGACAGCCAGGCAAGAGACCCAGTACTTC. This encodes CASSRGTARQETQYF.

The rearrangement links TRBV30 to TRBJ1-5, with D maybe TRBD1 (5 bases). Germline lookup yields CDR1 GTSNPN and CDR2 SVGIG (reference sequence). The CDR3 spans 13 residues. Trimming cost V 3 bases and J 4 bases, with 10 bases left between them. This chain's CDR3 is CAWSLAGNQPQHF. The CDR3 coding sequence is TGTGCCTGGAGCCTGGCAGGGAATCAGCCCCAGCATTTT. The variable domain in full, with the rest retrieved from reference TRBV30 and TRBJ1-5, is SQTIHQWPATLVQPVGSPLSLECTVEGTSNPNLYWYRQAAGRGLQLLFYSVGIGQISSEVPQNLSASRPQDRQFILSSKKLLLSDSGFYLCAWSLAGNQPQHFGDGTRLSIL.

The chain has TRBV11-3 and TRBJ2-2; the D gene is possibly TRBD2 (6 bases). The CDR3 length is 17 residues. The V gene's germline CDR1 is SGHNT and CDR2 YENEEA. V lost 5 bases and J 4 bases, leaving 20 bases between the germline ends. In nucleotides, the CDR3 is TGTGCCAGCAGCCGTGGGTTGGTAGCGGAGCTCACCGGGGAGCTGTTTTTT. It is translated as CASSRGLVAELTGELFF.

This clone was detected ten times or more. V usage is TRBV27 and J usage is TRBJ2-7, with TRBD1 matching over 9 bases. From germline, CDR1 is MNHEY and CDR2 SMNVEV (reference sequence). V lost 6 bases, J lost 4 bases, and 4 bases stayed unmatched. The CDR3 has 13 residues. The CDR3 loop is CASRDRGLYEQYF. For the CDR3, the DNA is TGTGCCAGCAGAGACAGGGGGTTATACGAGCAGTACTTC.